This TCR beta chain is from a study of technical replicates of blood from a few donors (dated by TCRdb to 2017 to 2019). Libraries were made using the immunoSEQ multiplex PCR assay. TCRdb carries this immuneACCESS record with in-frame sequences only. Its versions omit some clonotypes, under half of them owing to an unresolved V gene in the studies checked, with the rest unexplained. The sample table lists roughly 60,000 clones, roughly 94% of them with a count of one. The ten largest clones represent less than 3.5% of the sample. From cysteine to phenylalanine, the CDR3 is 15 amino acids long. The entry retains the CDR3 DNA only, 45 bases that are in frame from base 1. The germline V gene sets CDR1 to MNHNS and CDR2 to SASEGT. V and J lose 0 bases and 4 bases, and a span of 12 bases separates them. Comments on this clone: What antigen it recognizes has not been identified. Qualities for individual bases were not recorded, and no much larger clone is one base off.

Sample: PBMCs. This receptor was obtained from a human donor in good health. Some clones in this sample may be carry-over from other donors' samples. Recombination connected TRBV6-1 to TRBJ1-1, and perhaps TRBD1 as D gene, on 5 matching bases. Here is the DNA: TGTGCCAGCAGTGAAGCTGGGGGGTGGGTCACTGAAGCTTTCTTT. Translated, it gives CASSEAGGWVTEAFF.